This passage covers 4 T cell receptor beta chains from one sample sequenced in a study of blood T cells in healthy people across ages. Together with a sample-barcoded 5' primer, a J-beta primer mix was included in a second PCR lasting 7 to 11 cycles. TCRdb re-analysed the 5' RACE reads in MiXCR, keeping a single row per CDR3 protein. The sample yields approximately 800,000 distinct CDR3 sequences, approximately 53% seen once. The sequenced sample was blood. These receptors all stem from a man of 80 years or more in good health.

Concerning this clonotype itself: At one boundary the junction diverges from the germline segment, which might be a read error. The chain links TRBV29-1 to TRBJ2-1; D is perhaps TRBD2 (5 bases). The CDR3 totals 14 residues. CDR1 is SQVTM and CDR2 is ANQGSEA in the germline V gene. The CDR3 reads CSVAFTGYYNGQFF. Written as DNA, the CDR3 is TGCAGCGTTGCCTTTACGGGATATTACAATGGGCAGTTCTTC.

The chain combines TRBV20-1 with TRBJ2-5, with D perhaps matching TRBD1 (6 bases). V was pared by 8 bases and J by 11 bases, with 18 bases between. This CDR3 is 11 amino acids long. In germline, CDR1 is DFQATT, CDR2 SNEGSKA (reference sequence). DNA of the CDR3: TGCAGTTGGGGGCCTAGTAGCCAGCAGTACTTC. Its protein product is CSWGPSSQQYF.

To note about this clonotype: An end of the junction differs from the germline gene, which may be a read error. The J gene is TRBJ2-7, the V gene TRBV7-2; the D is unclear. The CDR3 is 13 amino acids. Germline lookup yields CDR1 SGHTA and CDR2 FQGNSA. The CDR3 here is CASNPRVLYEQNF. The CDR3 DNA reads TGTGCCAGCAACCCTAGGGTCCTCTACGAGCAGAACTTC.

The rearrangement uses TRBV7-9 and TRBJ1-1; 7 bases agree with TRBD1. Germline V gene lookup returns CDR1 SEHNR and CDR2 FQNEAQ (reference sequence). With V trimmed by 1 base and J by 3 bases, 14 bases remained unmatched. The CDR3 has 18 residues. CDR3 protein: CASSLGGRGTILDTEAFF. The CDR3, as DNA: TGTGCCAGCAGCTTAGGGGGCAGGGGGACCATTCTCGACACTGAAGCTTTCTTT. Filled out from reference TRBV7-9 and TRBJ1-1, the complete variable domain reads DTGVSQNPRHKITKRGQNVTFRCDPISEHNRLYWYRQTLGQGPEFLTYFQNEAQLEKSRLLSDRFSAERPKGSFSTLEIQRTEQGDSAMYLCASSLGGRGTILDTEAFFGQGTRLTVV.